Listed here are 3 T cell receptor beta chains from one sample, sequenced in a study of spatial heterogeneity in lung cancer. Indicated time point: sample taken at primary tumor resection. The input material, whole RNA from tumor, nontumor lung or frozen PBMC, was sequenced unsorted. TCRdb used MiXCR to reprocess the 5' RACE reads, holding one entry per CDR3 protein. The table shows about 38,000 distinct CDR3 sequences, with approximately 7.5% occurring only once. The sample here was PBMCs, taken at surgery. These receptors came from a male donor with early-stage non-small cell lung cancer.

This clonotype was picked up many times. J is TRBJ1-1 and V is TRBV30; D gene ambiguous. The germline gives CDR1 GTSNPN, CDR2 SVGIG (reference sequence). CDR3 length equals 11 residues. Trimming stripped 4 bases from V and 7 bases from J, with 10 bases between. The CDR3 here is CAWNRGFEAFF. CDR3 nucleotide sequence: TGTGCCTGGAACAGAGGATTTGAAGCTTTCTTT. The full variable domain, in which reference TRBV30 and TRBJ1-1 provide the parts outside the CDR3, is SQTIHQWPATLVQPVGSPLSLECTVEGTSNPNLYWYRQAAGRGLQLLFYSVGIGQISSEVPQNLSASRPQDRQFILSSKKLLLSDSGFYLCAWNRGFEAFFGQGTRLTVV.

This clonotype came up many times. The chain uses TRBV5-1 and TRBJ2-5, with D unclear. The CDR3 is 13 amino acids. The germline gives CDR1 SGHRS, CDR2 YFSETQ. The germline V and J ends were trimmed by 0 bases and 5 bases, with 8 bases remaining between them. The DNA for the CDR3 is TGCGCCAGCAGCTTGGCCGGTAGGGAGACCCAGTACTTC. This codes for CASSLAGRETQYF.

In its sample, this clonotype was seen a few times. This sequence joins TRBV12-2 and TRBJ2-7; the DNA was not compared with TRBD1, the D call given in the table. TRBV12-2 counts as a pseudogene. This CDR3 is 15 amino acids long. This CDR3 reads CASRPFSGEPRIGYV. In DNA, the CDR3 is TGTGCAAGTCGCCCATTCAGCGGGGAGCCCCGCATAGGGTACGTC.